Listed here are 14 T cell receptor beta chains from one sample, sequenced in a study of vaccination and CD4 T cells after COVID-19. Researchers used the Oncomine TCR Beta short-read assay to sequence DNA from cultured CD4+ T cells. TCRdb called the PCR reads again in MiXCR, with one record for every CDR3 protein. The sample yields approximately 12,000 distinct CDR3 sequences, approximately 60% seen once. Their recognized antigens are unknown. Treatment noted: approximately 10-day PBMC culture with coronavirus spike peptide pools or control peptides (ViraFEST assay). The sequencing here drew on CD4+ T cells from blood, cultured in vitro, taken before SARS-CoV-2 vaccination. These receptors all stem from a human donor who had recovered from COVID-19.

This clonotype was recorded a few times. This sequence joins TRBV6-5 and TRBJ1-2, with TRBD1 as a possible D gene (5 bases). CDR1 and CDR2 from the germline V gene are MNHEY and SVGAGI. The ends were cut back, 2 bases at V and 6 bases at J, with 16 bases in the middle. This CDR3 region has 15 residues. The CDR3 nucleotides read TGTGCCAGCAGTTACCGAGTCCTGTCGGGGCATGGCTACACCTTC. Protein: CASSYRVLSGHGYTF.

This clonotype appeared a few times. The chain joins TRBV19 to TRBJ1-1; D gene uncertain. Germline values: CDR1 LNHDA, CDR2 SQIVND (reference sequence). This CDR3 is built from 10 residues. The V end lost 5 bases, the J end lost 11 bases, and 9 bases lay between the germline ends. The CDR3 DNA follows: TGTGCCAGTAGTGTTTCAAGGGCTTTCTTT. This sequence encodes CASSVSRAFF.

About this clonotype: The conserved final phenylalanine or tryptophan is absent from the CDR3, which likely points to a read error. The chain is built from TRBV20-1 and TRBJ2-5; 7 nucleotides line up with TRBD2. V lost 3 bases to trimming and J lost 5 bases; unmatched junction nucleotides: 12. The CDR3 runs to 15 residues. The germline V gene has CDR1 DFQATT and CDR2 SNEGSKA (reference sequence). CDR3 residues: CSARRVSGVPETQYL. Written as DNA, the CDR3 is TGCAGTGCTAGGAGGGTCAGCGGGGTGCCGGAGACCCAGTACCTC.

This clonotype showed up just a few times. This chain links TRBV24-1 with TRBJ2-5; the D is unclear. V was cut by 0 bases and J by 2 bases, with 9 bases left in between. This CDR3 region has 15 residues. CDR1 and CDR2 from the germline V gene are KGHDR and SFDVKD. The CDR3 DNA follows: TGTGCCACCAGTGATTTGTGTGTCGGGCAAGAGACCCAGTACTTC. Protein sequence: CATSDLCVGQETQYF.

J is TRBJ1-4 and V is TRBV20-1; possible D gene TRBD1, 5 bases. There are 12 residues in the CDR3. Germline CDR1 and CDR2: DFQATT and SNEGSKA (reference sequence). The V end was cut by 4 bases, the J end by 7 bases, with 10 bases between. Here the CDR3 DNA reads TGCAGTGCTACGTTGGGGGTTGAAAAACTGTTTTTT. It is translated as CSATLGVEKLFF.

This clonotype was observed a handful of times. This rearrangement joins TRBV20-1 to TRBJ1-1, with D tentatively TRBD1 (5 bases). The V gene lost 3 bases and the J gene lost 10 bases, with 15 bases spanning the gap. CDR3 length equals 12 residues. CDR1 is DFQATT and CDR2 is SNEGSKA in the germline V gene (reference sequence). CDR3: CSASDSQRGAFF. In DNA form, the CDR3 reads TGCAGTGCTAGCGACAGCCAGAGGGGAGCTTTCTTT.

The chain employs TRBV20-1 and TRBJ2-1; the D gene is possibly TRBD2 (5 bases). The germline V gene has CDR1 DFQATT and CDR2 SNEGSKA (reference sequence). V dropped 5 bases and J dropped 0 bases, with 17 bases sitting between them. The CDR3 consists of 16 residues. The CDR3 spells CSAPKVASSSYNEQFF. CDR3 sequence (DNA): TGCAGTGCTCCTAAGGTAGCGTCGAGCTCCTACAATGAGCAGTTCTTC.

This clonotype was counted a few times. This sequence joins TRBV20-1 and TRBJ1-5; a possible D gene is TRBD1 (6 bases). The germline V gene encodes CDR1 DFQATT and CDR2 SNEGSKA (reference sequence). V lost 1 base, J lost 6 bases, and 10 bases lay in between. CDR3 length: 13 residues. DNA of the CDR3: TGCAGTGCTAGAGTCAGGGGCAGTCAGCCCCAGCATTTT. Residues: CSARVRGSQPQHF.

As DNA, the CDR3 is TGTGCCAGCAGCGAGCGCCGGGTAGGAGAGACCCAGTACTTC. It yields the protein CASSERRVGETQYF. The chain carries TRBV7-6 and TRBJ2-5; no definite D call. V lost 5 bases, J lost 4 bases, and 14 bases lay in between. CDR1 and CDR2 (germline): SGHVS, FNYEAQ. The length of the CDR3 is 14 residues. Based on the CDR3 plus reference TRBV7-6 and TRBJ2-5, the full variable domain is GAGVSQSPRYKVTKRGQDVALRCDPISGHVSLYWYRQALGQGPEFLTYFNYEAQQDKSGLPNDRFSAERPEGSISTLTIQRTEQRDSAMYRCASSERRVGETQYFGPGTRLLVL.

This clonotype was seen a few times. The V call is TRBV4-3, the J call TRBJ1-1; TRBD1 aligns across 7 bases. CDR1 and CDR2 (germline): LGHNA, YSLEER. With 3 bases clipped from V and 2 bases from J, the junction kept 3 bases outside the gene matches. CDR3 length: 14 residues. The CDR3 DNA is TGCGCCAGCAGCCACAACAGGGGAAACACTGAAGCTTTCTTT. Translated, it gives CASSHNRGNTEAFF.

The rearrangement links TRBV11-2 to TRBJ2-5, with 11 nucleotides matching TRBD2. The germline V gene has CDR1 SGHAT and CDR2 FQNNGV. V shed 1 base, J shed 4 bases, and the junction held 2 bases outside the gene matches. The CDR3 loop spans 15 amino acids. The CDR3 protein is CASSLALAGGETQYF. As DNA, the CDR3 is TGTGCCAGCAGCTTAGCTCTAGCGGGGGGAGAGACCCAGTACTTC. Looking up the rest from reference TRBV11-2 and TRBJ2-5 gives the full variable domain: EAGVAQSPRYKIIEKRQSVAFWCNPISGHATLYWYQQILGQGPKLLIQFQNNGVVDDSQLPKDRFSAERLKGVDSTLKIQPAKLEDSAVYLCASSLALAGGETQYFGPGTRLLVL.

V and J are TRBV7-2 and TRBJ1-6, with no clear D. In germline, CDR1 is SGHTA, CDR2 FQGNSA. Deletions cut 4 bases from V and 5 bases from J, with 9 bases between. The CDR3 length is 14 residues. This CDR3 reads CASSSNMNNSPLHF. Written as DNA, the CDR3 is TGTGCCAGCAGCTCAAACATGAATAATTCACCCCTCCACTTT.

The chain carries TRBV6-1 and TRBJ2-1, with 11 bases that match TRBD1. Trimming took 1 base from V and 0 from J; bases not matched to a gene: 11. Germline V gene sequence: CDR1 MNHNS, CDR2 SASEGT. The CDR3 is made up of 20 amino acids. CDR3 nucleotides: TGTGCCAGCAGTGAAGGGGGACAGGGGGGGACCCCGAGCTCCTACAATGAGCAGTTCTTC. It encodes CASSEGGQGGTPSSYNEQFF.

This clonotype occurred a few times. The chain is built from TRBV6-5 and TRBJ1-6; no clear D gene. Germline V gene sequence: CDR1 MNHEY, CDR2 SVGAGI. The CDR3 spans 15 residues. V was pared by 4 bases and J by 7 bases, with 14 bases between. The CDR3 sequence is CASSSPADMNSPLHF. The CDR3, as DNA: TGTGCCAGCAGTTCCCCGGCGGATATGAATTCACCCCTCCACTTT.